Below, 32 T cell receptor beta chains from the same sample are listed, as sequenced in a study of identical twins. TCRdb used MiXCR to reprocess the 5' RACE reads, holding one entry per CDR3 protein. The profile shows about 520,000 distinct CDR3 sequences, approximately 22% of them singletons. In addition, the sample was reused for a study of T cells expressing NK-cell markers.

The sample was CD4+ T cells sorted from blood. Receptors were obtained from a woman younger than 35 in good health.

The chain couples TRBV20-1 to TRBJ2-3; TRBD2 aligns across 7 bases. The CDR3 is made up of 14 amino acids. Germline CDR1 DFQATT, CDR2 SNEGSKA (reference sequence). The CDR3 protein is CGARSAGDTDTQYF. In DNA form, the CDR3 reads TGCGGGGCGAGGTCGGCGGGAGACACAGATACGCAGTATTTT.

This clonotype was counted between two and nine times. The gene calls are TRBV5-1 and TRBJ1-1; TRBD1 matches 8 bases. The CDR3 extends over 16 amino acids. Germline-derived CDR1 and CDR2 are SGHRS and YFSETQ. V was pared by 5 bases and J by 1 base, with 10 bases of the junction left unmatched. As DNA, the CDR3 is TGCGCCAGCAGGGCTCCATACAGGGGGACGAACACTGAAGCTTTCTTT. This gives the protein CASRAPYRGTNTEAFF.

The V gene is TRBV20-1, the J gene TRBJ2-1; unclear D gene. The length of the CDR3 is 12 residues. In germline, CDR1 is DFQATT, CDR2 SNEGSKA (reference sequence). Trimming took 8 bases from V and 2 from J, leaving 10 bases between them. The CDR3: CSTKGTYNEQFF. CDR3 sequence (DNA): TGCAGTACAAAAGGGACCTACAATGAGCAGTTCTTC.

The CDR3 here is CASSYDAGGVYEQYF. The CDR3 DNA sequence: TGTGCCAGCAGTTACGACGCAGGGGGCGTCTACGAGCAGTACTTC. This chain joins TRBV6-2 or TRBV6-3 and TRBJ2-7, with 8 positions matching TRBD1. The CDR3 has 15 amino acids. The germline gives CDR1 MNHEY, CDR2 SVGEGT. Trimming took 2 bases from V and 3 from J; bases not matched to a gene: 6.

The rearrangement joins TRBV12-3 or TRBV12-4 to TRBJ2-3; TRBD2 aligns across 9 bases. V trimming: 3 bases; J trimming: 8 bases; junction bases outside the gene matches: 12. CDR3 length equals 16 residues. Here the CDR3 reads CASSFASGNRGGTQYF. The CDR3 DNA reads TGTGCCAGCAGTTTCGCTAGCGGGAATAGAGGGGGTACGCAGTATTTT.

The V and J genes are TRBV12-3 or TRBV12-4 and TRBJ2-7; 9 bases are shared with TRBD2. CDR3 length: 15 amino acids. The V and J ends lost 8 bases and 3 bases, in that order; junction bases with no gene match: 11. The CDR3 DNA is TGTGCCAGCTCCTTTTCGCGGGGGGGCCTCTACGAGCAGTACTTC. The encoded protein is CASSFSRGGLYEQYF.

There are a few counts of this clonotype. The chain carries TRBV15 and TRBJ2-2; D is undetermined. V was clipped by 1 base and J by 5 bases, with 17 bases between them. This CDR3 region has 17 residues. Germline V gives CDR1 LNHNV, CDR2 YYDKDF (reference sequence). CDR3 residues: CATSRAYPEVRTGELFF. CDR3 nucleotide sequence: TGTGCCACCAGCAGAGCCTACCCGGAAGTAAGGACCGGGGAGCTGTTTTTT.

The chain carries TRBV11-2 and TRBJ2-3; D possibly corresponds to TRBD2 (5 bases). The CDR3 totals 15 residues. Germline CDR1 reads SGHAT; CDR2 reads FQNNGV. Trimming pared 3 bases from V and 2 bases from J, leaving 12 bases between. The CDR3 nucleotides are TGTGCCAGCAGCTTTTCTAGCAGAAACACAGATACGCAGTATTTT. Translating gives CASSFSSRNTDTQYF.

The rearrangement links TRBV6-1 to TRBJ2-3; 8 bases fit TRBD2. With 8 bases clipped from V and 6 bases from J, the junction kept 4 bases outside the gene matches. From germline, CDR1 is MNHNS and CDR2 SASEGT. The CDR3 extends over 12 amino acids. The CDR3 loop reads CASYGGGDTQYF. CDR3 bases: TGTGCCAGCTACGGCGGGGGGGATACGCAGTATTTT.

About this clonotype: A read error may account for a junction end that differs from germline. The CDR3 loop is CASSPTGHNKQFF. As DNA, the CDR3 is TGTGCCAGCAGCCCGACAGGGCACAATAAGCAGTTCTTC. This rearrangement joins TRBV3-1 to TRBJ2-1; 7 bases agree with TRBD1. Germline lookup yields CDR1 LGHDT and CDR2 YNNKEL (reference sequence). The CDR3 has 13 residues.

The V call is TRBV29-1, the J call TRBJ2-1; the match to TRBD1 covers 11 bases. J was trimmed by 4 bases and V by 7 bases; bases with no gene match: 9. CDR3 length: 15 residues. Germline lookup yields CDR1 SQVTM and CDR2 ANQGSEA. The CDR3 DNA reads TGCAGCGGGGGGACAGGGGGAGGGGGTTACAATGAGCAGTTCTTC. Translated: CSGGTGGGGYNEQFF.

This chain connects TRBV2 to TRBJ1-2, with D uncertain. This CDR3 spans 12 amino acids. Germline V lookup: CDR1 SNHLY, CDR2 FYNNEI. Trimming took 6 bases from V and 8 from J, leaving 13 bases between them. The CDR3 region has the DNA TGTGCCAGCAGGGTGAAGACGCGCGGCTACACCTTC. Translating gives CASRVKTRGYTF.

In nucleotides, the CDR3 is TGTGCCAGCAGTAATATAAGGGGCCTCAATGAGCAGTTCTTC. Residues: CASSNIRGLNEQFF. The chain employs TRBV11-3 and TRBJ2-1; TRBD1 might be the D (5 bases). With 6 bases removed from V and 6 bases from J, the gap between germline ends came to 15 bases. This CDR3 is built from 14 residues. Germline V lookup: CDR1 SGHNT, CDR2 YENEEA.

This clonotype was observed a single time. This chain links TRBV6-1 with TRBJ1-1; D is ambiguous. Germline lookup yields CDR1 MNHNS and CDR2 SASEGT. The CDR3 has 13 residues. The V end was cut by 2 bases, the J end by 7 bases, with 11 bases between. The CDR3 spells CASSEMAESEAFF. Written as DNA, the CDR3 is TGTGCCAGCAGTGAAATGGCGGAGAGTGAAGCTTTCTTT.

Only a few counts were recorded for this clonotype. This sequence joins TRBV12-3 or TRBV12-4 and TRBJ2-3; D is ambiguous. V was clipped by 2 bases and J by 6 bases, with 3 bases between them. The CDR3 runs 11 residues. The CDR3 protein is CASSLMDTQYF. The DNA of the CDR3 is TGTGCCAGCAGTTTAATGGATACGCAGTATTTT.

CDR3 sequence: CATSVSGGSGEQFF. The CDR3 DNA is TGTGCCACCAGTGTGTCCGGGGGGTCTGGGGAGCAGTTCTTC. The chain has TRBV24-1 and TRBJ2-1, with TRBD2 matching 7 bases. Germline-derived CDR1 and CDR2 are KGHDR and SFDVKD. This CDR3 comprises 14 residues. The V segment lost 5 bases and the J segment 10 bases; nucleotides outside the gene matches: 10.

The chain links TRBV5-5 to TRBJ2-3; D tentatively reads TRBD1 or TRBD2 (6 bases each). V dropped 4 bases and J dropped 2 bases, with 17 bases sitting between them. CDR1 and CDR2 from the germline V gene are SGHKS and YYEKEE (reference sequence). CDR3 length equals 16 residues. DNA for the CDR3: TGTGCCAGCAGCGGCCTCCGGGGGCCCCCCACAGATACGCAGTATTTT. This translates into CASSGLRGPPTDTQYF. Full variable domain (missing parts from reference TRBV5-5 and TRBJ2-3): DAGVTQSPTHLIKTRGQQVTLRCSPISGHKSVSWYQQVLGQGPQFIFQYYEKEERGRGNFPDRFSARQFPNYSSELNVNALLLGDSALYLCASSGLRGPPTDTQYFGPGTRLTVL.

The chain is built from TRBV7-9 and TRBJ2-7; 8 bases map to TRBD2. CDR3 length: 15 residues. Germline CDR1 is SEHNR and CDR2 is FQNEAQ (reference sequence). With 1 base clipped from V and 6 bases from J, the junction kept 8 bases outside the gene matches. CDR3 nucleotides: TGTGCCAGCAGCTTAGTCCCGGGACTAGTAAGCGAGCAGTACTTC. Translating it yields CASSLVPGLVSEQYF.

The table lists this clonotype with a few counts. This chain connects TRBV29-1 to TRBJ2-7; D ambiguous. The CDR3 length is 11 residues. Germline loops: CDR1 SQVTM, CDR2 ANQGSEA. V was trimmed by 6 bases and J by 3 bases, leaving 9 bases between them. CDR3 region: CSVVHFYEQYF. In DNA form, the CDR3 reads TGCAGCGTGGTACATTTCTACGAGCAGTACTTC.

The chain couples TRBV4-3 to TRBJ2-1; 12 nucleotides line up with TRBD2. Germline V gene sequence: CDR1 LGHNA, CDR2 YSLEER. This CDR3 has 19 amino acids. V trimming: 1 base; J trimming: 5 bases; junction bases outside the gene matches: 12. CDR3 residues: CASSQVPSLAGGLHNEQFF. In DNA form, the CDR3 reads TGCGCCAGCAGCCAAGTCCCGTCTCTAGCGGGAGGGCTGCACAATGAGCAGTTCTTC.

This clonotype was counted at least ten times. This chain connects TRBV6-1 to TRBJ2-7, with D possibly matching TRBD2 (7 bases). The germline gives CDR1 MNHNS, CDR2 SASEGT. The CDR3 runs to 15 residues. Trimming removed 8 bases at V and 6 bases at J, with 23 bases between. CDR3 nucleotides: TGTGCCAGCGAGAGGGGAGCGTCCGGGGGGCGCGAGCAGTACTTC. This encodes CASERGASGGREQYF.

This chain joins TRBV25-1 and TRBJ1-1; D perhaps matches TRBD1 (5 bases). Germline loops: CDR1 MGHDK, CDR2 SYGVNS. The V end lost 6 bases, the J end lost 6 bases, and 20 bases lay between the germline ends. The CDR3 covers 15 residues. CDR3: CASSKGALGGSEAFF. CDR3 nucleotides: TGTGCCAGCAGCAAAGGGGCGTTAGGAGGCTCTGAAGCTTTCTTT.

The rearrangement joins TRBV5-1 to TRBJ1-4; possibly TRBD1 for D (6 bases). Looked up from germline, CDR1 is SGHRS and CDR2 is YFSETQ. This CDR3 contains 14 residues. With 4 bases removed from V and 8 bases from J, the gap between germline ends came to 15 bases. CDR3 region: CASSRTGKDEKLFF. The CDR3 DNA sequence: TGCGCCAGCAGCCGAACAGGGAAGGACGAAAAACTGTTTTTT.

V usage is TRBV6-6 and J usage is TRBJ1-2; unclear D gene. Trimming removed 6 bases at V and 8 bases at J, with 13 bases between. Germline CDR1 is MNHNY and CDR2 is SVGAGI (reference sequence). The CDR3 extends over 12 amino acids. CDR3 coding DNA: TGTGCCAGCAGATGGGGAGTGGGGGGCTACACCTTC. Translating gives CASRWGVGGYTF.

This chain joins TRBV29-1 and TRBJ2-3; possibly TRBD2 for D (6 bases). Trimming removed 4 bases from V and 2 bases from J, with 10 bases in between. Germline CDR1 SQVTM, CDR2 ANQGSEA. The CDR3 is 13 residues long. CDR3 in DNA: TGCAGCGTTGGGGGACTTTTCACAGATACGCAGTATTTT. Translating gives CSVGGLFTDTQYF.

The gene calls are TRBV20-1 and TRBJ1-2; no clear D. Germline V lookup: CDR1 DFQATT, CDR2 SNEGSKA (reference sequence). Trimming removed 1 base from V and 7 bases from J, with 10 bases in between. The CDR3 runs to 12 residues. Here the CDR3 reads CSARALLGGYTF. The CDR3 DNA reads TGCAGTGCTAGAGCCCTCTTGGGTGGCTACACCTTC.

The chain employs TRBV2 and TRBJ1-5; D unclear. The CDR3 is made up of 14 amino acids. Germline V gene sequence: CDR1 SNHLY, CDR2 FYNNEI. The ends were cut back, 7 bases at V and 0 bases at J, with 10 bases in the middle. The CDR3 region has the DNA TGTGCCAGCAACCCGGTGTATAGCAATCAGCCCCAGCATTTT. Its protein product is CASNPVYSNQPQHF.

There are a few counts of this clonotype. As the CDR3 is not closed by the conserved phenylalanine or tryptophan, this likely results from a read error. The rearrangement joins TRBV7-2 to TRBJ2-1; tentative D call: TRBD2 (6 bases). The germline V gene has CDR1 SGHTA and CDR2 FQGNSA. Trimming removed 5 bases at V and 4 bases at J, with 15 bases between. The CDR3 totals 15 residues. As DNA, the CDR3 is TGTGCCAGCAGCCTCCCCGGAGGGAGATACAATGAGCAGTTCCTC. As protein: CASSLPGGRYNEQFL.

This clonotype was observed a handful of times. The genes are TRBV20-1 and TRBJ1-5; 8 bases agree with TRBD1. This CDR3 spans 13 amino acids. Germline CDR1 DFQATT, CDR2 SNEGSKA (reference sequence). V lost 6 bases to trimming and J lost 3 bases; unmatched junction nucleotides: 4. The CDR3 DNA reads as TGCAGTGCGCCACAGGGGGTCAATCAGCCCCAGCATTTT. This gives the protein CSAPQGVNQPQHF.

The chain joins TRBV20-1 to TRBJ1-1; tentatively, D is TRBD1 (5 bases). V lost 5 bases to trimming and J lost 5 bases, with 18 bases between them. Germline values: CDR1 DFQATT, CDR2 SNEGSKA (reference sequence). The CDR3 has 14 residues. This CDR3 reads CSAFLGGARTEAFF. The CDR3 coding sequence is TGCAGTGCTTTTCTTGGCGGGGCGAGGACTGAAGCTTTCTTT.

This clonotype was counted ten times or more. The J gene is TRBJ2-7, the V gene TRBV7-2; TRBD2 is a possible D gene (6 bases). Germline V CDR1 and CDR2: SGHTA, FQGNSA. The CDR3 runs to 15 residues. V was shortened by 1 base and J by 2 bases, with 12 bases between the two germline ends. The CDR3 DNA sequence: TGTGCCAGCAGCTTAGTTGCGGGGCGGACCTACGAGCAGTACTTC. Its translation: CASSLVAGRTYEQYF.

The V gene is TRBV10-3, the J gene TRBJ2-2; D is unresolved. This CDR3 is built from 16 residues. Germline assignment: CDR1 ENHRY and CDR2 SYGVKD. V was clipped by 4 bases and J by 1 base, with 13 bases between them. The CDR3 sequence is CAISVRRRGNTGELFF. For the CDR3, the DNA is TGTGCCATCAGTGTTCGTCGACGCGGGAACACCGGGGAGCTGTTTTTT.